This TCR beta chain was identified during a study of control samples from healthy donors and cancer patients. Germline V gene lookup returns CDR1 WSHSY and CDR2 SAAADI. The CDR3 sequence is 15 residues long. The ends lost 4 bases at V and 1 base at J; junction bases unmatched: 6. Some clones are missing from TCRdb's copy, which holds only in-frame ones; the method was immunoSEQ multiplex PCR. The sample consists of roughly 27,000 clones, around 90% of them appearing once. The chain joins TRBV10-2 to TRBJ2-5; 7 nucleotides match TRBD1. This receptor was obtained from a man aged 50 or older with lung cancer. Specimen: PBMCs. CDR3 nucleotide sequence: TGCGCCAGCAGTGTACAGGGGTCTACCCAAGAGACCCAGTACTTC. It yields the protein CASSVQGSTQETQYF.